This T cell receptor beta chain originates from a study of blood T cell repertoires in COVID-19. Per germline, CDR1 ENHRY and CDR2 SYGVKD. The CDR3 sequence is 14 residues long. With V trimmed by 11 bases and J by 2 bases, 7 bases remained unmatched. Using immunoSEQ multiplex PCR, the repertoire was profiled, and TCRdb retains in-frame clones only, with some absent. This sample yields about 69,000 clones, of which roughly 89% are seen a single time; around 5% belongs to the top ten. The V and J genes are TRBV10-3 and TRBJ2-3; 10 bases fit TRBD2. This receptor was obtained from a woman aged 50 to 60 with active COVID-19. What was sequenced was peripheral blood. CDR3 sequence: CAVRTSGLTDTQYF. In nucleotides, the CDR3 is TGTGCCGTTAGGACTAGCGGACTCACAGATACGCAGTATTTT.